Listed below are T cell receptor beta chains from one sample, sequenced in a study of shared clonotypes between healthy human individuals. Sequenced by immunoSEQ multiplex PCR; TCRdb stores in-frame clones only, minus some. The table shows around 500,000 clones, with 79% occurring only once. Material: PBMCs. All receptors come from a woman in her thirties or forties in good health. Some clones in this sample may be carry-over from other donors' samples. Each CDR3 is given with its conserved first and last residue. Fields, in order: D gene, clone size, J gene, V gene, CDR3 DNA, CDR3 protein. D genes are given only for firm matches. Clone size appears in some rows only: once, few, many, or a class for an expanded clone.

>NA|NA|TRBJ2-1|TRBV5-1
TGCGCCAGCAGCCCTGGCAGGGTCTACAATGAGCAGTTCTTC
CASSPGRVYNEQFF
>NA|NA|TRBJ2-5|TRBV28
TGTGCCAGCAGTTTTCTACTCCAAGAGACCCAGTACTTC
CASSFLLQETQYF
>TRBD1|NA|TRBJ2-5|TRBV18
TGTGCCAGCTCACCAGGACAGGGGGCTTGGGAGACCCAGTACTTC
CASSPGQGAWETQYF
>NA|many|TRBJ1-3|TRBV5-1
TGCGCCAGCACCCTTTGGGGAGGTTACGGAAACACCATATATTTT
CASTLWGGYGNTIYF
>NA|NA|TRBJ1-1|TRBV28
TGTGCCAGCAGTCCGCCGGTGCTGGGGGTTGGCACTGAAGCTTTCTTT
CASSPPVLGVGTEAFF
>TRBD2|NA|TRBJ2-7|TRBV6-5
TGTGCCAGCAGACGCCCGGGAGGGGATAGGAAGCAGTACTTC
CASRRPGGDRKQYF
>NA|NA|TRBJ2-7|TRBV30
TGTGCCTGGAGTCCCGGGAACGAGCAGTACTTC
CAWSPGNEQYF
>TRBD2|NA|TRBJ2-7|TRBV19
TGTGCCAGTAGTCAGCTAGCGGAGAACGAGCAGTACTTC
CASSQLAENEQYF
>NA|few|TRBJ2-4|TRBV27
TGTGCCAGCAGTCCACTTATAGCCAAAAACATTCAGTACTTC
CASSPLIAKNIQYF
>NA|few|TRBJ1-3|TRBV4-2
TGTGCCAGCAGCCAAGGGGACACCCCACCTTCTGGAAACACCATATATTTT
CASSQGDTPPSGNTIYF
>TRBD2|NA|TRBJ2-1|TRBV7-3
TGTGCCAGCAGCTTAGCGGGAGCTAACAATGAGCAGTTCTTC
CASSLAGANNEQFF
>TRBD1|NA|TRBJ2-2|TRBV7-3
TGTGCCAGCAGCTTAATGGCACGGGACAGGGAATACACCGGGGAGCTGTTTTTT
CASSLMARDREYTGELFF
>TRBD2|NA|TRBJ2-5|TRBV28
TGTGCCAGCAGGCCAGCGGGACTAGCGGAAGAGACCCAGTACTTC
CASRPAGLAEETQYF
>NA|NA|TRBJ2-7|TRBV29-1
TGCAGCGTTGAGTTTGGCGGTAGGGAGCAGTACTTC
CSVEFGGREQYF
>TRBD2|few|TRBJ2-5|TRBV7-2
TGTGCCAGCAGCGCCCAGACTAGCGCAGAGACCCAGTACTTC
CASSAQTSAETQYF
>TRBD1|NA|TRBJ1-5|TRBV5-8
TGTGCCAGCAGTTATTTGGGACAGGGATTATATAGCAATCAGCCCCAGCATTTT
CASSYLGQGLYSNQPQHF
>TRBD1|NA|TRBJ1-1|TRBV28
TGTGCCATCGGAGGACAGGGCACATGGAACACTGAAGCTTTCTTT
CAIGGQGTWNTEAFF
>TRBD1|NA|TRBJ2-7|TRBV15
TGTGCCACCAGCAGAGATGGCCAGGGGGTCGGGGAGCAGTACTTC
CATSRDGQGVGEQYF
>NA|NA|TRBJ1-5|TRBV28
TGTGCCAGCAGTTTATATACCTCCAGAGGCGGCAATCAGCCCCAGCATTTT
CASSLYTSRGGNQPQHF
>TRBD1|NA|TRBJ1-2|TRBV4-1
TGCGCCAGCAGCCAATCGGGACAGGGTGGTGGCTACACCTTC
CASSQSGQGGGYTF
>TRBD2|NA|TRBJ2-7|TRBV7-4
TGTGCCAGCAGCTTAGCGGGAGGGCCCACTAGATACGAGCAGTACTTC
CASSLAGGPTRYEQYF
>NA|NA|TRBJ2-3|TRBV5-1
TGCGCCAGCAGCCCGGAGGTCGCAGATACGCAGTATTTT
CASSPEVADTQYF
>NA|NA|TRBJ1-3|TRBV29-1
TGCAGCGCCGTACGGACGGGAAACACCATATATTTT
CSAVRTGNTIYF
>TRBD2|NA|TRBJ2-7|TRBV27
TGTGCCAGCGGAACTAGCGGGAGAGTCTACGAGCAGTACTTC
CASGTSGRVYEQYF
>TRBD2|once|TRBJ2-5|TRBV29-1
TGCAGCGTCCGCCCCCGGGGGGTCGGAGAGACCCAGTACTTC
CSVRPRGVGETQYF
>NA|NA|TRBJ1-1|TRBV18
TGTGCCAGCTCACCAGGGGGGGCTGGGTTGATCACTGAAGCTTTCTTT
CASSPGGAGLITEAFF
>NA|once|TRBJ2-7|TRBV30
TGTGCCTTCGGGGGTCCCGGCGGACAGTACTTC
CAFGGPGGQYF
>TRBD2|few|TRBJ2-1|TRBV28
TGTGCCACCAAACCGGGACTAGCGGGACATGAGCAGTTCTTC
CATKPGLAGHEQFF